Below are 15 T cell receptor beta chains sequenced from a single sample in a study of blood T cell repertoires in COVID-19. Method: immunoSEQ multiplex PCR; TCRdb's copy keeps in-frame clones and lacks some. The data hold about 76,000 clones, with roughly 81% observed a single time. The specimen sequenced was peripheral blood. The receptors come from a man in his sixties with COVID-19, enrolled during active disease.

The J gene is TRBJ1-4, the V gene TRBV5-6; D call uncertain. This CDR3 has 14 residues. Trimming pared 4 bases from V and 7 bases from J, leaving 14 bases between. Germline CDR1 is SGHDT and CDR2 is YYEEEE. The CDR3 loop reads CASSTGVGGEKLFF. The CDR3, as DNA: TGTGCCAGCAGCACCGGGGTGGGCGGTGAAAAACTGTTTTTT.

The rearrangement uses TRBV28 and TRBJ1-2, with 10 bases lining up with TRBD1. Germline CDR1 MDHEN, CDR2 SYDVKM. This CDR3 comprises 12 residues. The V segment lost 2 bases and the J segment 13 bases; nucleotides outside the gene matches: 4. The CDR3 region is CASSLRWTGGTF. The CDR3, as DNA: TGTGCCAGCAGTTTACGGTGGACAGGGGGCACCTTC.

The rearrangement joins TRBV7-3 to TRBJ2-1, with D tentatively TRBD1 (6 bases). The CDR3 loop spans 16 amino acids. Germline lookup yields CDR1 SGHTA and CDR2 FQGTGA. V was shortened by 0 bases and J by 8 bases, with 17 bases between the two germline ends. This chain's CDR3 is CASSLTEGGVGDEQFF. CDR3 bases: TGTGCCAGCAGCTTAACCGAAGGGGGAGTCGGGGATGAGCAGTTCTTC.

This chain links TRBV5-5 with TRBJ1-5; a possible D gene is TRBD1 (5 bases). With 8 bases removed from V and 7 bases from J, the gap between germline ends came to 16 bases. Germline CDR1 reads SGHKS; CDR2 reads YYEKEE (reference sequence). The CDR3 extends over 13 amino acids. CDR3 bases: TGTGCCAGTAGAGCGGACGGGGGGCAGCCCCAGCATTTT. Translated, it gives CASRADGGQPQHF.

The chain recombines TRBV7-2 with TRBJ1-5; 7 nucleotides match TRBD1. The CDR3 is 15 residues long. Germline V gene sequence: CDR1 SGHTA, CDR2 FQGNSA. J lost 7 bases, V lost 1 base, and 7 bases had no gene match. CDR3 bases: TGTGCCAGCAGCTTAGGACAGGGAGGAGGACAGCCCCAGCATTTT. It translates to CASSLGQGGGQPQHF.

The chain joins TRBV28 to TRBJ2-5; TRBD1 agrees at 10 bases. Per the germline V gene, CDR1 is MDHEN and CDR2 is SYDVKM. This CDR3 has 16 residues. V lost 7 bases and J lost 4; bases outside the gene matches: 12. The CDR3 sequence is CASIPRQGAFPETQYF. CDR3 nucleotide sequence: TGTGCCAGCATTCCTCGACAGGGGGCTTTCCCAGAGACCCAGTACTTC.

The chain recombines TRBV6-5 with TRBJ1-4; D is ambiguous. From germline, CDR1 is MNHEY and CDR2 SVGAGI. V lost 9 bases, J lost 4 bases, and 12 bases lay in between. The CDR3 is 13 residues long. The CDR3 bases are TGTGCCAGTCTCCCGGGGATTAATGAAAAACTGTTTTTT. Translating gives CASLPGINEKLFF.

The chain carries TRBV5-5 and TRBJ1-3; D gene unclear. Trimming pared 3 bases from V and 1 base from J, leaving 8 bases between. The CDR3 extends over 14 amino acids. Germline V gives CDR1 SGHKS, CDR2 YYEKEE (reference sequence). CDR3 in amino acids: CASSYDTSGNTIYF. The DNA of the CDR3 is TGTGCCAGCAGCTACGACACTTCTGGAAACACCATATATTTT.

The chain is built from TRBV6-5 and TRBJ2-1; a weak D match, TRBD1 (5 bases). Germline CDR1 and CDR2: MNHEY and SVGAGI. The V end was cut by 4 bases, the J end by 0 bases, with 10 bases between. CDR3 length: 15 amino acids. This CDR3 reads CASSSDRDSYNEQFF. The CDR3 DNA follows: TGTGCCAGCAGTTCAGACAGAGACTCCTACAATGAGCAGTTCTTC.

The chain couples TRBV5-1 to TRBJ1-4, with TRBD1 identical over 7 bases. Germline V lookup: CDR1 SGHRS, CDR2 YFSETQ. V lost 3 bases to trimming and J lost 8 bases; unmatched junction nucleotides: 7. The length of the CDR3 is 14 residues. DNA for the CDR3: TGCGCCAGCAGCTCAAGGGGGCAGGACGAAAAACTGTTTTTT. Its protein product is CASSSRGQDEKLFF.

The CDR3 bases are TGTGCCAGCAGCCCTACAGGGTTCTCTGGAAACACCATATATTTT. It specifies CASSPTGFSGNTIYF. The rearrangement links TRBV7-3 to TRBJ1-3; weak D call: TRBD1 (6 bases). V was pared by 5 bases and J by 0 bases, with 11 bases between. The CDR3 length is 15 residues. Germline assignment: CDR1 SGHTA and CDR2 FQGTGA.

J is TRBJ2-7 and V is TRBV5-1; D unresolved. The CDR3 is made up of 15 amino acids. The V gene lost 0 bases and the J gene lost 4 bases, with 14 bases spanning the gap. The germline gives CDR1 SGHRS, CDR2 YFSETQ. DNA for the CDR3: TGCGCCAGCAGCTTGGGACTCTCCGCGGTATACGAGCAGTACTTC. Translation: CASSLGLSAVYEQYF.

V gene TRBV2 combines with J gene TRBJ2-1, with unresolved D. The CDR3 spans 14 residues. Trimming cost V 4 bases and J 0 bases, with 7 bases left between them. CDR1 is SNHLY, CDR2 FYNNEI, per germline. CDR3 amino acids: CASSGLRSYNEQFF. As DNA, the CDR3 is TGTGCCAGCAGTGGACTTCGCTCCTACAATGAGCAGTTCTTC.

The rearrangement uses TRBV4-1 and TRBJ2-7, with 10 bases lining up with TRBD1. Germline lookup yields CDR1 MGHRA and CDR2 YSYEKL. Trimming took 4 bases from V and 6 from J; bases not matched to a gene: 3. CDR3 size: 13 residues. The CDR3: CASSRTGGGEQYF. The CDR3 nucleotides are TGCGCCAGCAGCCGGACAGGGGGAGGCGAGCAGTACTTC.

The chain joins TRBV14 to TRBJ2-7; D unclear. CDR1 and CDR2 from the germline V gene are SGHDN and FVKESK. CDR3 length: 13 residues. V was trimmed by 4 bases and J by 3 bases, leaving 10 bases between them. The CDR3 protein is CASSPSNVYEQYF. CDR3 nucleotides: TGTGCCAGCAGCCCTAGTAATGTCTACGAGCAGTACTTC.